The clone carrying this T cell receptor beta chain was counted a few times. Antigen: not known. This record belongs to a study of blood T cells in healthy people across ages. The overall study: Template switching retrieved approximately one barcoded beta molecule for each two T cells. Study-wide points: A greater number of naive CD4+ cells and higher diversity distinguished long-lived donors from aged donors.

Total RNA amounts of at least 6 micrograms were extracted per sample. A sample-barcoded 5' primer and a J-beta primer mix were used in a second PCR of about 6 to 12 cycles. A tag from a template-switch adaptor with 12 random nucleotides marked each cDNA molecule. TCRdb ran MiXCR on the 5' RACE reads and lists one entry per CDR3 protein. The data hold around 620,000 distinct CDR3 sequences, with roughly 28% observed a single time. CDR3 size: 15 residues. V was shortened by 2 bases and J by 0 bases, with 11 bases between the two germline ends. Germline-derived CDR1 and CDR2 are DFQATT and SNEGSKA (reference sequence).

Material: blood. This sequence originates from a woman in her 70s in good health. The J gene is TRBJ1-5, the V gene TRBV20-1, with D perhaps TRBD1 (6 bases). CDR3: CSARIRQASNQPQHF. CDR3 DNA sequence: TGCAGTGCTAGAATTAGACAGGCTAGCAATCAGCCCCAGCATTTT.